The source of this T cell receptor beta chain is a study of T-cell reconstitution after alpha-beta-depleted transplantation in children. For TCRbeta, the library was prepared with unique molecular identifiers. In TCRdb, the PCR reads were re-called with MiXCR into one record per CDR3 protein. The sample has roughly 500,000 distinct CDR3 sequences, over 9.5% seen once; the top ten hold 2% to 2.5%. This clonotype occurred many times. Its antigen is as yet unknown. Trimming removed 0 bases at V and 2 bases at J, with 7 bases between. Germline-derived CDR1 and CDR2 are SGHVS and FQNEAQ. The CDR3 has 14 amino acids. Overall study findings and caveats: Fresh T-cell production supplied most of the T-cell counts and diversity seen one year after transplant. Alpha-beta T cells about two months after transplant reportedly derived from several hundred expanded graft clones. Day-60 TCRbeta diversity that was high in some patients was derived from surviving recipient T cells and thymic progenitors.

The source of this sequence is a child under 10 years old with inherited bone marrow failure, due to receive a stem cell transplant. The source was PBMCs, collected before TCRalphabeta/CD19-depleted stem cell transplant. The rearrangement uses TRBV7-8 and TRBJ2-5; D not certain. The CDR3 DNA reads as TGTGCCAGCAGCTTAGCTACCCGGCAAGAGACCCAGTACTTC. Translated, it gives CASSLATRQETQYF.